This is a list of T cell receptor beta chains from one sample in a study of T cell responses to AZD1222 COVID-19 vaccine. The repertoire was sequenced with immunoSEQ multiplex PCR; TCRdb's copy has only in-frame clones and lacks some. The sample has some 120,000 clones; roughly nine tenths are singletons. Sample: peripheral blood, taken on day 0 of AZD1222 vaccination. All receptors come from an adult in good health. Each CDR3 is given with its conserved first and last residue. Each record gives: CDR3 DNA, CDR3 protein, clone size, D gene, V gene, J gene. A D gene is named only where the DNA matches it firmly. Size tells how often a clone was seen (once, few, many) or the class of an expanded clone, and some rows leave it out.

TGTGCCATCAGACGCGACCAGAACACCGGGGAGCTGTTTTTT,CAIRRDQNTGELFF,NA,NA,TRBV10-3,TRBJ2-2
TGTGCCAGCAGCTTACAGGGTAACACTGAAGCTTTCTTT,CASSLQGNTEAFF,once,NA,TRBV11-2,TRBJ1-1
TGTGCCAGCAGAGGCCAGCGGGGGGGCCCAGATACGCAGTATTTT,CASRGQRGGPDTQYF,NA,TRBD2,TRBV2,TRBJ2-3
TGTGCCAGCAGAATACAGGGGGGCGGCAATCAGCCCCAGCATTTT,CASRIQGGGNQPQHF,few,TRBD1,TRBV6-5,TRBJ1-5
TGTGCCAGCAGCCTCCTGGCATCCAGTTGGGGAGAGACCCAGTACTTC,CASSLLASSWGETQYF,NA,NA,TRBV14,TRBJ2-5
TGTGCCAGCAGCTTGGAAGGGATTGGCAATCAGCCCCAGCATTTT,CASSLEGIGNQPQHF,NA,NA,TRBV5-8,TRBJ1-5
TGTGCCAGCACCACGGACAGGGACACTGAAGCTTTCTTT,CASTTDRDTEAFF,NA,TRBD1,TRBV6-5,TRBJ1-1
TGTGCCTGGAGTCTTACCGGGACAGCTCATCAGCCCCAGCATTTT,CAWSLTGTAHQPQHF,NA,TRBD1,TRBV30,TRBJ1-5
TGTGCCAGTAGTGAGTTTATGAACACTGAAGCTTTCTTT,CASSEFMNTEAFF,NA,NA,TRBV19,TRBJ1-1
TGTGCCAGCAGCTTATCAGACATTCAAGAGACCCAGTACTTC,CASSLSDIQETQYF,NA,NA,TRBV7-9,TRBJ2-5
TGTGCCAGCAGCCCGCTCGTAGGGGGCCACTACAATGAGCAGTTCTTC,CASSPLVGGHYNEQFF,NA,TRBD1,TRBV3-1/TRBV3-2,TRBJ2-1
TGTGCCAGCAGCGTAGGAAGGAGACTAGCGGGAGAGGGGGAGACCCAGTACTTC,CASSVGRRLAGEGETQYF,few,TRBD2,TRBV9,TRBJ2-5
TGTGCCAGCAGTGAACTGACAGGGGGCATTCAGCCCCAGCATTTT,CASSELTGGIQPQHF,once,TRBD1,TRBV2,TRBJ1-5
TGTGCCAGCAGCATGTCCGGGACAGGGGTGTGGTACGAGCAGTACTTC,CASSMSGTGVWYEQYF,NA,TRBD1,TRBV5-4,TRBJ2-7
TGTGCCAGCCGCCGACTAGCGGGGGCCCACAATGAGCAGTTCTTC,CASRRLAGAHNEQFF,once,TRBD2,TRBV2,TRBJ2-1
TGTGCCAGCAGCTTATCCGGGACAGCGGGGAACACTGAAGCTTTCTTT,CASSLSGTAGNTEAFF,NA,TRBD1,TRBV7-2,TRBJ1-1
TGTGCCAGCAGTTTCGCTAGCGGGGGCACCGGGGAGCTGTTTTTT,CASSFASGGTGELFF,NA,TRBD2,TRBV28,TRBJ2-2
TGTGCCAGCAGCTTGGCCGGCCCAATGGTCTACGAGCAGTACTTC,CASSLAGPMVYEQYF,once,NA,TRBV5-5,TRBJ2-7
TGTGCCAGCAGCCAAGAGATGGCGGGGAATCAGCCCCAGCATTTT,CASSQEMAGNQPQHF,NA,NA,TRBV7-9,TRBJ1-5